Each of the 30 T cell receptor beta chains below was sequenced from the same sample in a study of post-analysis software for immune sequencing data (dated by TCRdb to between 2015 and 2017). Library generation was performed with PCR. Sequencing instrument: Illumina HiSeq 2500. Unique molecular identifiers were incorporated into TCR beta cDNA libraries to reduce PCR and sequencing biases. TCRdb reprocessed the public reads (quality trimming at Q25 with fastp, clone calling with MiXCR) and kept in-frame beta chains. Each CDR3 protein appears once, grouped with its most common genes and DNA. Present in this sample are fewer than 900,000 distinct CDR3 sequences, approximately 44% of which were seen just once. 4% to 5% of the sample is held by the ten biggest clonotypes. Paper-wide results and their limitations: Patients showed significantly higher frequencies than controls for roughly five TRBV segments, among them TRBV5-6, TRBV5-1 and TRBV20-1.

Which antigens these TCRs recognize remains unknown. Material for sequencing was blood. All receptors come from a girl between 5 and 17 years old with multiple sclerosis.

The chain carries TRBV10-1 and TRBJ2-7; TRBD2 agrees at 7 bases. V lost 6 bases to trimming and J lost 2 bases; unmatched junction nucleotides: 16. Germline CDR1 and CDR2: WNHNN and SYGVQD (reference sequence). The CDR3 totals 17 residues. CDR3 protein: CASRVSFSGGSTYEQYF. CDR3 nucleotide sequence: TGCGCCAGCAGGGTCTCGTTCTCGGGAGGCTCAACCTACGAGCAGTACTTC.

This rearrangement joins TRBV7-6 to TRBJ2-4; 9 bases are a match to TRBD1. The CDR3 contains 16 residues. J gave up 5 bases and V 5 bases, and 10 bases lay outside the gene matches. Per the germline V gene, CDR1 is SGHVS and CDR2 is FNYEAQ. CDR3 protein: CASSRDAGTGQNIQYF. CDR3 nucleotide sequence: TGTGCCAGCAGCCGGGACGCCGGGACAGGGCAAAACATTCAGTACTTC.

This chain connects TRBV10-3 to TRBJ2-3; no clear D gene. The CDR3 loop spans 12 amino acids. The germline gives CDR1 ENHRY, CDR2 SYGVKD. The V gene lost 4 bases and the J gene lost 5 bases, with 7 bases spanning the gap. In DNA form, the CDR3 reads TGTGCCATCAGTGTCGAAGGAGATACGCAGTATTTT. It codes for CAISVEGDTQYF.

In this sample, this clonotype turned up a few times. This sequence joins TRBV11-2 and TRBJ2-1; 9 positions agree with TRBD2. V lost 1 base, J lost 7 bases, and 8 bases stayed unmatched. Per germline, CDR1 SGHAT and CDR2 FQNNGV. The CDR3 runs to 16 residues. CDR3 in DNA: TGTGCCAGCAGCTTAGTTCGGTCTAGCGGGAATAATGAGCAGTTCTTC. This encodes CASSLVRSSGNNEQFF.

CDR3 sequence: CATSDAPGLANTDTQYF. As DNA, the CDR3 is TGTGCCACCAGTGATGCCCCGGGACTAGCGAACACAGATACGCAGTATTTT. The chain employs TRBV24-1 and TRBJ2-3; 10 bases agree with TRBD2. Germline trimming cut 3 bases from V and 2 bases from J; bases unmatched to any gene: 7. The CDR3 covers 17 residues. Germline V gene sequence: CDR1 KGHDR, CDR2 SFDVKD.

In DNA, the CDR3 is TGCGCCAGCGGCCCGGGACTAGCGGGGGGGAATGAGCAGTTCTTC. Protein sequence: CASGPGLAGGNEQFF. The V call is TRBV4-3, the J call TRBJ2-1; TRBD2 matches at 16 bases. V shed 8 bases and J 7 bases; nucleotides not matched to a gene: 5. Germline loops: CDR1 LGHNA, CDR2 YSLEER. The CDR3 sequence is 15 residues long.

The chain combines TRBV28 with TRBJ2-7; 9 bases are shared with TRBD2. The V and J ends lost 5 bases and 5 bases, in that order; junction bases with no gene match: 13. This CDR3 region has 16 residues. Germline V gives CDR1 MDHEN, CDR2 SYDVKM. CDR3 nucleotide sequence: TGTGCCAGCAGTAGTGGGGAAGGAGCGGGAGGAAACGAGCAGTACTTC. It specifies CASSSGEGAGGNEQYF.

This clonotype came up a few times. CDR3 loop: CASSLVGPQGARADTQYF. Here the CDR3 DNA reads TGCGCCAGCAGCTTGGTTGGCCCCCAGGGGGCGAGGGCAGATACGCAGTATTTT. The V and J genes are TRBV5-1 and TRBJ2-3; the match to TRBD1 covers 8 bases. The V and J ends lost 0 bases and 4 bases, in that order; junction bases with no gene match: 13. The CDR3 has 18 residues. Germline CDR1 and CDR2: SGHRS and YFSETQ.

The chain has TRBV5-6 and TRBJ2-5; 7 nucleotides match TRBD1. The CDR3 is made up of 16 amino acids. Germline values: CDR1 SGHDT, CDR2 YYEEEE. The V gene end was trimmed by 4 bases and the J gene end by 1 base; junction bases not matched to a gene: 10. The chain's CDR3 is CASSPGQSPSQETQYF. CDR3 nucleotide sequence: TGTGCCAGCAGCCCGGGACAGTCCCCTTCCCAAGAGACCCAGTACTTC.

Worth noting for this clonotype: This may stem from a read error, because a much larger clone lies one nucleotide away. In nucleotides, the CDR3 is TGCGCCGGCAGCCAAGATCCCGGACTAGCGGCCTACGAGCAGTACTTC. Protein sequence: CAGSQDPGLAAYEQYF. The chain employs TRBV4-3 and TRBJ2-7; 10 bases map to TRBD2. The germline V gene has CDR1 LGHNA and CDR2 YSLEER. There are 16 residues in the CDR3.

The CDR3 reads CSVAPSGLRHNEQFF. In DNA form, the CDR3 reads TGCAGCGTCGCGCCATCGGGACTCCGACACAATGAGCAGTTCTTC. The rearrangement uses TRBV29-1 and TRBJ2-1; D is possibly TRBD2 (6 bases). Germline V gene data show CDR1 as SQVTM and CDR2 as ANQGSEA. Between the trimmed V and J ends, which lost 6 bases and 5 bases, there was a span of 20 bases. The CDR3 contains 15 residues.

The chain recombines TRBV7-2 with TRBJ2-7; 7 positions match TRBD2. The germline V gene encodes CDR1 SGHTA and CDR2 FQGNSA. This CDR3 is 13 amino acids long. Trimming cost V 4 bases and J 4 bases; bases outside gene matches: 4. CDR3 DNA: TGTGCCAGCAGCTCCTTCGGGGGGTACGAGCAGTACTTC. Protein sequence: CASSSFGGYEQYF.

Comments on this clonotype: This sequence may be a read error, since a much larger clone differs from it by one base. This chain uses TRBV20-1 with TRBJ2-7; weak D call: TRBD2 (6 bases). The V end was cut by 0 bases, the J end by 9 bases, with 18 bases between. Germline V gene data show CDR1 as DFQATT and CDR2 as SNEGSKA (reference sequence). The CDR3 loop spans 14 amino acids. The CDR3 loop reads CSARDRASDVGQYF. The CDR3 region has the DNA TGCAGTGCTAGAGATAGAGCTAGCGACGTCGGGCAGTACTTC.

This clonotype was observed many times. CDR3 sequence: CAIRLAGETDTQYF. CDR3 DNA sequence: TGTGCCATCAGACTAGCGGGAGAAACAGATACGCAGTATTTT. The rearrangement links TRBV10-3 to TRBJ2-3; 11 bases are a match to TRBD2. V lost 6 bases, J lost 3 bases, and 2 bases stayed unmatched. This CDR3 has 14 residues. Germline CDR1 is ENHRY and CDR2 is SYGVKD.

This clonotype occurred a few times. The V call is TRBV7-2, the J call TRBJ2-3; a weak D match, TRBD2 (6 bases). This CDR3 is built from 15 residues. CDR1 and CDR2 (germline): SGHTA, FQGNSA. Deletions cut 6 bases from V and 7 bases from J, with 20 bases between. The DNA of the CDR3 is TGTGCCAGCAGACGGGGGACCCCCGTTTTGTATACGCAGTATTTT. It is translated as CASRRGTPVLYTQYF.

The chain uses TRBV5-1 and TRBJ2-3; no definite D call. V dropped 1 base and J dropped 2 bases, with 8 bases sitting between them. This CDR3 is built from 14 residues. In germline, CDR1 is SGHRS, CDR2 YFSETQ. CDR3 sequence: CASSLWSATDTQYF. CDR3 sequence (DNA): TGCGCCAGCAGCTTGTGGTCCGCCACAGATACGCAGTATTTT.

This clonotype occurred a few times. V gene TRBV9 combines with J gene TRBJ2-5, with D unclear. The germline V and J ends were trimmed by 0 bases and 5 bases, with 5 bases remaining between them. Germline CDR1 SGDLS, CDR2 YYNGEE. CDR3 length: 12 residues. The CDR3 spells CASSVGDETQYF. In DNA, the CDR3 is TGTGCCAGCAGCGTAGGAGACGAGACCCAGTACTTC. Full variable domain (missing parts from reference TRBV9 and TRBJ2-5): DSGVTQTPKHLITATGQRVTLRCSPRSGDLSVYWYQQSLDQGLQFLIQYYNGEERAKGNILERFSAQQFPDLHSELNLSSLELGDSALYFCASSVGDETQYFGPGTRLLVL.

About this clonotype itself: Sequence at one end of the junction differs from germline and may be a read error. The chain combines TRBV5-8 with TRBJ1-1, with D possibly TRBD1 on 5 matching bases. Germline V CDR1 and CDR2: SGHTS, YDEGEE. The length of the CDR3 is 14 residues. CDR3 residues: CASSLGPTPTGAFF. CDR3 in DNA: TGTGCCAGCAGCCTGGGACCGACACCCACTGGAGCTTTCTTT.

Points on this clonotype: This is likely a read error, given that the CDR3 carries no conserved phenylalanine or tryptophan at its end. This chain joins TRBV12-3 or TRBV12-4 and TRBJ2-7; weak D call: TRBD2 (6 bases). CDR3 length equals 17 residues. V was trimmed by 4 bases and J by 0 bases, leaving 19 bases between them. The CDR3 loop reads CASSSPRVGRGSYEQYC. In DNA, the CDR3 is TGTGCCAGCAGTTCCCCCAGGGTAGGGCGGGGCTCCTACGAGCAGTACTGC.

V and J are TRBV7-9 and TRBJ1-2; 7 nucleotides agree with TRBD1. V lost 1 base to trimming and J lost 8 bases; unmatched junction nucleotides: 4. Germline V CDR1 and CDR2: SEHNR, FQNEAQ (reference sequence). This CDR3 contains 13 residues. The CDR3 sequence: CASSLGGGAGYTF. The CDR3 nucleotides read TGTGCCAGCAGCTTAGGAGGGGGCGCGGGCTACACCTTC.

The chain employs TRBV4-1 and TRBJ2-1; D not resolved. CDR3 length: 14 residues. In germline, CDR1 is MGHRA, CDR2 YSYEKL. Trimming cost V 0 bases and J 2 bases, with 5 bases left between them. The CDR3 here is CASSQETAYNEQFF. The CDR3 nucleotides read TGCGCCAGCAGCCAAGAGACTGCCTACAATGAGCAGTTCTTC.

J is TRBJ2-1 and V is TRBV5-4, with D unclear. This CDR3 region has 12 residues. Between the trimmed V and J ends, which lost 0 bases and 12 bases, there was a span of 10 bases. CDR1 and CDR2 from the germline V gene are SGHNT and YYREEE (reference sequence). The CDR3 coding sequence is TGTGCCAGCAGCTTGGGGGGTACCGGGCAGTTCTTC. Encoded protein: CASSLGGTGQFF. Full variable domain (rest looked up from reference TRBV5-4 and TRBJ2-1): ETGVTQSPTHLIKTRGQQVTLRCSSQSGHNTVSWYQQALGQGPQFIFQYYREEENGRGNFPPRFSGLQFPNYSSELNVNALELDDSALYLCASSLGGTGQFFGPGTRLTVL.

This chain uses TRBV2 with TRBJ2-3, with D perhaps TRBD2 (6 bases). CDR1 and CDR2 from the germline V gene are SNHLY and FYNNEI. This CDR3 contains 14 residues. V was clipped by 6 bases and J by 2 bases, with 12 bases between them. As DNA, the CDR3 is TGTGCCAGCAGACGGGGGAGGCCCACAGATACGCAGTATTTT. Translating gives CASRRGRPTDTQYF.

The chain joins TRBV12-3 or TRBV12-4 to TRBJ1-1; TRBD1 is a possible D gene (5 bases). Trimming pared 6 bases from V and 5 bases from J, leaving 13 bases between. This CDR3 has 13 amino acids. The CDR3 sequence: CASSIRADTEAFF. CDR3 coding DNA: TGTGCCAGCAGCATCAGGGCGGATACTGAAGCTTTCTTT.

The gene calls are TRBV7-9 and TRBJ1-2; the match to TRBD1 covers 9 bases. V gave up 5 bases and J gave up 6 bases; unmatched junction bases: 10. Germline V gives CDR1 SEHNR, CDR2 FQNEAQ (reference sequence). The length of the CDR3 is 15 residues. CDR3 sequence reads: CASSPGTGWLDGYTF. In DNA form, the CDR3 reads TGTGCCAGCAGCCCAGGGACAGGGTGGCTGGATGGCTACACCTTC.

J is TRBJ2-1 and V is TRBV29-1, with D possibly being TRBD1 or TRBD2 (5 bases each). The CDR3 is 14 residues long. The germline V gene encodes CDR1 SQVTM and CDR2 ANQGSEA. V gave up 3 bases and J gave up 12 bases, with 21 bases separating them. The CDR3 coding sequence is TGCAGCGTTGACCGCCGGGGCGCCGGGTATGGGCAGTTCTTC. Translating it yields CSVDRRGAGYGQFF.

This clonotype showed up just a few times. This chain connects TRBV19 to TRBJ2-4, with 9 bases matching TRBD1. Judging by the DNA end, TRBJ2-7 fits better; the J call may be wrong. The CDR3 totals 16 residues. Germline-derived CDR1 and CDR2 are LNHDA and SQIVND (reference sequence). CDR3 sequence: CASSLAGTGYYHEQYF. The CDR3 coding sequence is TGTGCCAGTAGCTTAGCCGGGACAGGGTACTACCACGAGCAGTACTTC.

CDR3 DNA sequence: TGTGCCAGCAGCTTAGGGGCTAGCGGATATTACGAGCAGTACTTC. Its protein product is CASSLGASGYYEQYF. This sequence joins TRBV7-2 and TRBJ2-7, with TRBD2 matching over 7 bases. Germline V gene data show CDR1 as SGHTA and CDR2 as FQGNSA. The CDR3 contains 15 residues. The ends lost 1 base at V and 4 bases at J; junction bases unmatched: 7.

The CDR3 loop reads CASSLGGASESTDTQYF. In nucleotides, the CDR3 is TGTGCCAGCAGCTTAGGAGGGGCTAGCGAGAGCACAGATACGCAGTATTTT. The chain combines TRBV7-8 with TRBJ2-3; D possibly corresponds to TRBD2 (6 bases). The CDR3 consists of 17 residues. CDR1 and CDR2 (germline): SGHVS, FQNEAQ. Trimming took off 1 base at V and 0 bases at J, with 14 bases between the two ends.

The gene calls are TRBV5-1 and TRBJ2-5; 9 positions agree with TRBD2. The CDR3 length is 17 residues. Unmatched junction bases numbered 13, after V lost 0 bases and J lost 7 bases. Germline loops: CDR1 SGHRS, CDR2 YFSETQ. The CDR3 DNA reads TGCGCCAGCAGCTTGGGGTTAGCGGGAGAGATCGAAGGGACCCAGTACTTC. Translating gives CASSLGLAGEIEGTQYF. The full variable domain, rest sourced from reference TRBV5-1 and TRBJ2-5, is KAGVTQTPRYLIKTRGQQVTLSCSPISGHRSVSWYQQTPGQGLQFLFEYFSETQRNKGNFPGRFSGRQFSNSRSEMNVSTLELGDSALYLCASSLGLAGEIEGTQYFGPGTRLLVL.